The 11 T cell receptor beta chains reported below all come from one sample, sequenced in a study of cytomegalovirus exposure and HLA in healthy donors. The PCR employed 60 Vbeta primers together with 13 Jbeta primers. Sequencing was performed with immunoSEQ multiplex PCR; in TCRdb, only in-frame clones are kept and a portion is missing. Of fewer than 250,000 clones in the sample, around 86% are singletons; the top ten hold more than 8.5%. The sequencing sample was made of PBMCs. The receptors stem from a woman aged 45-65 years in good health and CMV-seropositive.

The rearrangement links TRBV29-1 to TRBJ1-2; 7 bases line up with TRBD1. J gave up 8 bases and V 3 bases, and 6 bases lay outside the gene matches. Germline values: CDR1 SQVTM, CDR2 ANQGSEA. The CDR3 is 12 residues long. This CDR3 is CSVEEGAQGYTF. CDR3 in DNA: TGCAGCGTTGAGGAGGGGGCGCAAGGCTACACCTTC.

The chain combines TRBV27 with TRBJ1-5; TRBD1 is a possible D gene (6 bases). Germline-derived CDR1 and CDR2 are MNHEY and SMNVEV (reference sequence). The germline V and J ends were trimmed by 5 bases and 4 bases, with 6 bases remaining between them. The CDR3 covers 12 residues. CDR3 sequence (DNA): TGTGCCAGCAGTACAGGGAATCAGCCCCAGCATTTT. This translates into CASSTGNQPQHF.

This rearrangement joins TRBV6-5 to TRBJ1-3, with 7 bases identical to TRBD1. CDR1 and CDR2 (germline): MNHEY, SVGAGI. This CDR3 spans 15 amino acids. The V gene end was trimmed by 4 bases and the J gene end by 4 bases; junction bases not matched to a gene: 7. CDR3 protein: CASSSDRDAGNTIYF. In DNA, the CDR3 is TGTGCCAGCAGTTCCGACAGGGATGCAGGAAACACCATATATTTT.

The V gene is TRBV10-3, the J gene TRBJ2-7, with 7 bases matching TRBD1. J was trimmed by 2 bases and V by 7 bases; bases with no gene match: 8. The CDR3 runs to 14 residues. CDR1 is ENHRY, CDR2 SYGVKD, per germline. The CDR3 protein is CAITPGTDTYEQYF. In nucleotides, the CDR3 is TGTGCCATCACTCCCGGGACAGATACCTACGAGCAGTACTTC.

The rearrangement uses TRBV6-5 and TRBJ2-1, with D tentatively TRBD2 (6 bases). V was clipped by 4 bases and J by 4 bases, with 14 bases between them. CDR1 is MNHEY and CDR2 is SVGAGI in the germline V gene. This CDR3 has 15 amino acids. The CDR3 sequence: CASSFGRDGYNEQFF. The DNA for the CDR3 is TGTGCCAGCAGTTTCGGGCGGGACGGGTACAATGAGCAGTTCTTC.

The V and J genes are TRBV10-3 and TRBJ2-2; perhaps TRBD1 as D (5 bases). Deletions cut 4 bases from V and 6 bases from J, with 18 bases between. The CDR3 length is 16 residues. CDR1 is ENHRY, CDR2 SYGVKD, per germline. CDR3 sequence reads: CAISGVRGLTPGELFF. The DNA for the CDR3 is TGTGCCATCAGTGGAGTTAGGGGCCTCACACCCGGGGAGCTGTTTTTT.

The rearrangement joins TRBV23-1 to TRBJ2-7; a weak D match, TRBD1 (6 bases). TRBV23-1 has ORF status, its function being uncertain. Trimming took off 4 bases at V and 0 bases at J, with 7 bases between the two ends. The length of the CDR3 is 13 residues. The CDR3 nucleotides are TGCGCCAGCAGTCGGGACAACTCCTACGAGCAGTACTTC. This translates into CASSRDNSYEQYF.

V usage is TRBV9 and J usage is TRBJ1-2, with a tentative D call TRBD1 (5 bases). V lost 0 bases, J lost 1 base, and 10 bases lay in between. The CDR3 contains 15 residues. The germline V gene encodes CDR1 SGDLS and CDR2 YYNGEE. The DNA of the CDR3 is TGTGCCAGCAGCGTAGACGCAGGGCTTAACTATGGCTACACCTTC. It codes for CASSVDAGLNYGYTF. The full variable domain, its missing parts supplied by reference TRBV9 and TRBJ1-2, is DSGVTQTPKHLITATGQRVTLRCSPRSGDLSVYWYQQSLDQGLQFLIQYYNGEERAKGNILERFSAQQFPDLHSELNLSSLELGDSALYFCASSVDAGLNYGYTFGSGTRLTVV.

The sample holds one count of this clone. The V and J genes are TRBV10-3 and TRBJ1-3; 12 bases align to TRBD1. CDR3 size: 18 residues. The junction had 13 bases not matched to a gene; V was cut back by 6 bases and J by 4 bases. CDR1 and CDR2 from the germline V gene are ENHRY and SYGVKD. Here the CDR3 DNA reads TGTGCCATCAGGCCGGGACAGGGGGCTGGAACGCGAGGAAACACCATATATTTT. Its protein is CAIRPGQGAGTRGNTIYF.

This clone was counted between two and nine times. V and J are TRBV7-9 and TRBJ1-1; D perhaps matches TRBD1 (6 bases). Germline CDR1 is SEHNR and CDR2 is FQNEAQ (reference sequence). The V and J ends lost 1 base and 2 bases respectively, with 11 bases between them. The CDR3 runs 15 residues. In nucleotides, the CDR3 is TGTGCCAGCAGCTTAGGGGCGGGGGCAAACACTGAAGCTTTCTTT. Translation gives CASSLGAGANTEAFF.

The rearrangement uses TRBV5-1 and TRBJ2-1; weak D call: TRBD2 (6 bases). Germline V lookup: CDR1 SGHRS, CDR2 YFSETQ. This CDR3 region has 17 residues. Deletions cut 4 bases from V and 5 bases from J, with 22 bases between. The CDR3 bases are TGCGCCAGCAGCCGTGCGGGGCCATCGAGGGCTAACAATGAGCAGTTCTTC. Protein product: CASSRAGPSRANNEQFF. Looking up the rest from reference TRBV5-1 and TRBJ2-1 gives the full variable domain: KAGVTQTPRYLIKTRGQQVTLSCSPISGHRSVSWYQQTPGQGLQFLFEYFSETQRNKGNFPGRFSGRQFSNSRSEMNVSTLELGDSALYLCASSRAGPSRANNEQFFGPGTRLTVL.